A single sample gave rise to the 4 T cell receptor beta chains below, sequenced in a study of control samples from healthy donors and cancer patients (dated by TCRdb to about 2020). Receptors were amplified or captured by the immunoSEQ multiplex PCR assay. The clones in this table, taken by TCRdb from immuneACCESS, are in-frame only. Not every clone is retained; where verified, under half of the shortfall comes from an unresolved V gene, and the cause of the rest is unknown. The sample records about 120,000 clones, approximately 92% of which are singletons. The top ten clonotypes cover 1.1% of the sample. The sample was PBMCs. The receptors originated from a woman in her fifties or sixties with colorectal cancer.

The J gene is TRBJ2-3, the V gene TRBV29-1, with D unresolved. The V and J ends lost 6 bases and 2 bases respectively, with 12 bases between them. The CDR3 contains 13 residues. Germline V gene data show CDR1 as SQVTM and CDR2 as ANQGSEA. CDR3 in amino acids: CSVAPRLTDTQYF. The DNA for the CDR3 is TGCAGCGTCGCTCCTCGACTCACAGATACGCAGTATTTT.

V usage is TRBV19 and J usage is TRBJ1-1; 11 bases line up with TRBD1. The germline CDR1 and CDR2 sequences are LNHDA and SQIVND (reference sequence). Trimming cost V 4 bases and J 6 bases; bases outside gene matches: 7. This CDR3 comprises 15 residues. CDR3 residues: CASSRPGQGGSEAFF. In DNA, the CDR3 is TGTGCCAGTAGTAGACCGGGACAGGGGGGCTCTGAAGCTTTCTTT.

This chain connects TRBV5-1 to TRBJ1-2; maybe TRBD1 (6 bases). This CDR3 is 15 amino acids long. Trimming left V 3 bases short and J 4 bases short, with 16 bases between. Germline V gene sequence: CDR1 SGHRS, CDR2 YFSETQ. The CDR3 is CASSSGRGAGYGYTF. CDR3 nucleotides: TGCGCCAGCAGCTCCGGTCGGGGGGCAGGCTATGGCTACACCTTC.

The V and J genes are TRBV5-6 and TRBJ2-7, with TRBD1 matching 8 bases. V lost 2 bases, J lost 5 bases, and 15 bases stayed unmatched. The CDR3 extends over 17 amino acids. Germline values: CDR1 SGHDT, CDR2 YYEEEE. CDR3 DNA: TGTGCCAGCAGCTTTATGATAAAACGGACAGGGTCTAACGAGCAGTACTTC. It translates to CASSFMIKRTGSNEQYF.